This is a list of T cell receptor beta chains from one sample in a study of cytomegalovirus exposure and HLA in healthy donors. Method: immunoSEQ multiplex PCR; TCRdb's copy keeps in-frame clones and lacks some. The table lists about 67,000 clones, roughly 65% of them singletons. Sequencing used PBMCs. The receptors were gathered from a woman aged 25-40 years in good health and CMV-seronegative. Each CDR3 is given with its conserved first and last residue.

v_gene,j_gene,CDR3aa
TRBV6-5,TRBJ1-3,CASSYGGGSGNTIYF
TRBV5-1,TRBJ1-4,CASSSADREKLFF
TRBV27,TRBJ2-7,CASSLIGSGYEQYF
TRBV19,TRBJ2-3,CASKEGTSTDTQYF
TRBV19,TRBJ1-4,CASAGTGIGDEKLFF
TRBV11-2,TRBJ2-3,CASSLTGGTFADTQYF
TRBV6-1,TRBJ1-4,CASSPGSTNEKLFF
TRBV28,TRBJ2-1,CASSFYYNEQFF
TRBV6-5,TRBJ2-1,CACRGYNEQFF
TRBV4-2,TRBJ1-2,CASSQGMTGEGYGYTF
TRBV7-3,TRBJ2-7,CASSPGTSGWNEQYF
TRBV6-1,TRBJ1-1,CASSRGMNTEAFF
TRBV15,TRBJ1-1,CATTGRGNTEAFF
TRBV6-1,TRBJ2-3,CASSVRETNTQYF
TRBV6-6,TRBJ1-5,CATGQGLGQPQHF
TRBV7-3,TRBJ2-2,CASSPTSGVAGELFF
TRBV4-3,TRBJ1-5,CASSQDTTSGVASGQPQHF
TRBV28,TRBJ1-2,CASTLGDRGMSYGYTF